This T cell receptor beta chain was identified during a study of graft-versus-host responses after intestinal transplantation. On this clone: Antigen unknown.

Germline trimming cut 4 bases from V and 4 bases from J; bases unmatched to any gene: 3. This CDR3 has 13 residues. Germline V gives CDR1 MNHNS, CDR2 SASEGT. General study points: Across patients carrying graft-donor T cell macrochimerism, allografts held high graft-versus-host to host-versus-graft clonal ratios.

Measured with immunoSEQ multiplex PCR; TCRdb has only the in-frame clones, and not every one. The sample contains over 100,000 clones, more than 90% of which appear only once. The sequence derives from a human donor who was the organ donor for an intestinal transplant. The sequenced sample was unstimulated CD4+ T cells sorted from spleen or lymph node cells, obtained before transplant. The chain employs TRBV6-1 and TRBJ2-5; TRBD2 matches at 7 bases. The CDR3, as DNA: TGTGCCAGCAGTGGCCAGCGGGGAGAGACCCAGTACTTC. Translated: CASSGQRGETQYF.